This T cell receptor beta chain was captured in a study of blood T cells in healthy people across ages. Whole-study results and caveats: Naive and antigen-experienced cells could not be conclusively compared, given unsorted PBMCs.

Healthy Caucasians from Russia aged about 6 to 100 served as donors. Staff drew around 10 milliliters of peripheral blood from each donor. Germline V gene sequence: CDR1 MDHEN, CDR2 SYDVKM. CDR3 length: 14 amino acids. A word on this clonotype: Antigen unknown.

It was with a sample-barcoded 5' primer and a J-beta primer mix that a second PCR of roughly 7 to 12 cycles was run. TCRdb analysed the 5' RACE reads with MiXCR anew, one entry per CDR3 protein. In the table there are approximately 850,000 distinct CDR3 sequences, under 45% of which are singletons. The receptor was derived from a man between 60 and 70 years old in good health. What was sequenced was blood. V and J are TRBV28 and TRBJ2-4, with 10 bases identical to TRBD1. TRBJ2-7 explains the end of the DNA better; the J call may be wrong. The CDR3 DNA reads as TGTGCCAGCAGTCGACAGGGGGCGCGTTACGAGCAGTACTTC. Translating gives CASSRQGARYEQYF.